Here is one T cell receptor (beta chain) with its context. This receptor's antigen is unknown. Base qualities are not provided; no much larger clone lies one nucleotide away. The data stem from a study of OX40 agonist ivuxolimab in advanced cancers. Some background on the complete study: Ivuxolimab, which targeted the costimulatory receptor OX40 (CD134), was an agonistic, fully human IgG2 monoclonal antibody. Intravenous ivuxolimab was administered to patients every 2 weeks at six dose levels: 0.01, 0.1, 0.3, 1.5, 3 and 10 mg/kg. Of the 50 or so patients in dose escalation, some 20 had hepatocellular carcinoma, roughly 15 had melanoma, 9 had renal cell carcinoma and 9 had head and neck cancer. The paper covers the monotherapy dose-escalation part of the phase I ivuxolimab trial, which included N of about 56 patients. In the dose-escalation cohort, about four fifths of patients were male, and the mean age was 60 years with a range of roughly 23 to 79. Prior anti-PD-1, anti-PD-L1 or anti-CTLA-4 therapy was permitted, and checkpoint inhibitors had been received by about 36% of dose-escalation patients. Partial responses occurred in three dose-escalation patients: two with cutaneous melanoma and one with hepatocellular carcinoma. Peripheral TCRbeta sequencing was intended to test whether TCR sequence diversity was altered and clonal T-cell expansion was caused by ivuxolimab. Results the study describes overall, beyond this receptor: In the 0.1-3.0 mg/kg groups, partial responders were among the patients with the lowest normalized peripheral clonal expansion, particularly in CD8+ T cells. Low levels of normalized T-cell clonal expansion were also seen in some patients who did not respond. Which antigens the clonally expanded peripheral T cells were specific for was not determined. After ivuxolimab, CD8+ T cells had more expanded clones than CD4+ T cells on average. At doses of 0.1 to 3.0 mg/kg, clonal expansion of both CD4+ and CD8+ T cells in blood was seen between baseline and week 6.

The trial excluded patients who had a history of autoimmune disease or who were on systemic immunosuppression. Peripheral blood for TCR sequencing was collected from all dose cohorts at baseline, on cycle 4 day 1, and on cycle 7 day 1. The samples were drawn from a first-in-human, open-label, multicenter phase I dose-escalation trial of ivuxolimab. Adults with locally advanced or metastatic melanoma, renal cell, hepatocellular, or head and neck squamous cell carcinoma were enrolled in the trial. CD4+ and CD8+ T cells were sorted separately from peripheral blood before TCR sequencing. To sequence the TCRbeta CDR3 region, genomic DNA was isolated from the sorted cells. TCRbeta CDR3 regions were sequenced using the immunoSEQ Assay. Entries here come from immuneACCESS through TCRdb and include only in-frame sequences with V and J called. Some clones fail to appear in such tables; in the studies checked, an unresolved V gene covers under half of the shortfall, and the cause of the remainder is unknown. Recorded for this sample are some 70,000 clones; around 84% of them occurred a single time. The ten top clones hold around 1.1% of the sample.

The CDR3 spans 14 residues, from the cysteine through the phenylalanine. Only the CDR3 part of the read is kept: 42 bases, read in frame from the first base. As encoded in the germline V gene, CDR1 is MNHNS while CDR2 is SASEGT. After removal of 3 bases from V and 2 bases from J, the junction retains 3 bases not matched to a gene. The chain was built from TRBV6-1 and TRBJ2-5; 7 of the junction bases match TRBD2. The sample here was CD4+ or CD8+ T cells sorted from blood, taken in a trial of the OX40 agonist ivuxolimab. This receptor was identified in an adult with an advanced solid tumor such as melanoma, head and neck, liver or kidney cancer. The CDR3 is CASSEGTIQETQYF. Read as DNA, the sequence is TGTGCCAGCAGTGAGGGGACTATTCAAGAGACCCAGTACTTC.